The 2 T cell receptor beta chains listed next were all sequenced from one sample in a study of cytomegalovirus exposure and HLA in healthy donors. With 60 Vbeta and 13 Jbeta primers, the PCR was carried out. Sequencing used immunoSEQ multiplex PCR; TCRdb keeps in-frame clones, though not all of them. The sample carries approximately 100,000 clones, 65% to 80% recorded once. The material sequenced was PBMCs. These receptors came from a female donor in good health and CMV-seropositive.

The rearrangement links TRBV27 to TRBJ1-1, with 7 bases matching TRBD1. Trimming cost V 5 bases and J 0 bases; bases outside gene matches: 6. The CDR3 has 15 amino acids. From germline, CDR1 is MNHEY and CDR2 SMNVEV (reference sequence). The DNA of the CDR3 is TGTGCCAGCAGTCCGAGGGGGCTGTTGAACACTGAAGCTTTCTTT. This encodes CASSPRGLLNTEAFF.

The CDR3 DNA is TGTGCCAGCTCACCCTTTATCGGACTAGCGGGGGAACCAGATACGCAGTATTTT. This codes for CASSPFIGLAGEPDTQYF. J is TRBJ2-3 and V is TRBV18; 13 bases line up with TRBD2. From germline, CDR1 is KGHSH and CDR2 LQKENI. J gave up 4 bases and V 3 bases, and 10 bases lay outside the gene matches. The CDR3 has 18 residues.